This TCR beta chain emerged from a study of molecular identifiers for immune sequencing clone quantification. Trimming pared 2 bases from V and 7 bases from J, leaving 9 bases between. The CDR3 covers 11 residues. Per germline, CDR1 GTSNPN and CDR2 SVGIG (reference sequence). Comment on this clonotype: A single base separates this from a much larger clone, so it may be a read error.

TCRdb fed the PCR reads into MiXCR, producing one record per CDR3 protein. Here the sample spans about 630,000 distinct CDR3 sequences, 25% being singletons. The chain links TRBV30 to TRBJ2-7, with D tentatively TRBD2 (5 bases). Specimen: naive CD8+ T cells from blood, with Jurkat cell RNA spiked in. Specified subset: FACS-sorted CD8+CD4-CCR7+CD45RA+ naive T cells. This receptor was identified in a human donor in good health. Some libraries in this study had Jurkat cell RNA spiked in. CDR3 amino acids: CAWSLREEQYF. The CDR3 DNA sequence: TGTGCCTGGAGTTTGAGGGAAGAGCAGTACTTC.